The 30 T cell receptor beta chains listed next were all sequenced from one sample in a study of T cell clones after liver transplantation. Profiling relied on immunoSEQ multiplex PCR, and the TCRdb table lists in-frame clones only, not all of them. Here the sample spans 25,000 to 35,000 clones, 90% to 95% being singletons. Sequencing was performed on CD8+ T cells from blood, taken 12 months after liver transplant. All receptors derive from a human patient who received a liver transplant. The T cells may come from the graft donor.

The chain is built from TRBV21-1 and TRBJ2-5; TRBD2 is the table's D call and was not checked against the DNA. TRBV21-1 is a listed pseudogene. The CDR3 is 19 residues long. The CDR3 DNA follows: TGTGCCAGCAGCAAAGCGAACGTAGTTGGCGGGAGGGGAGGAGAGACCCAGTACTTC. Amino acid sequence: CASSKANVVGGRGGETQYF.

The chain has TRBV9 and TRBJ2-1; 10 bases are a match to TRBD2. From germline, CDR1 is SGDLS and CDR2 YYNGEE. J gave up 4 bases and V 0 bases, and 4 bases lay outside the gene matches. The CDR3 contains 16 residues. In DNA form, the CDR3 reads TGTGCCAGCAGCGTAGTGAGCGGGAGGGCGTACAATGAGCAGTTCTTC. Translation: CASSVVSGRAYNEQFF. Complete variable domain (other parts from reference TRBV9 and TRBJ2-1): DSGVTQTPKHLITATGQRVTLRCSPRSGDLSVYWYQQSLDQGLQFLIQYYNGEERAKGNILERFSAQQFPDLHSELNLSSLELGDSALYFCASSVVSGRAYNEQFFGPGTRLTVL.

This rearrangement joins TRBV29-1 to TRBJ1-2, with a tentative D call TRBD1 (5 bases). Trimming left V 5 bases short and J 2 bases short, with 12 bases between. Germline assignment: CDR1 SQVTM and CDR2 ANQGSEA. This CDR3 contains 13 residues. The CDR3 DNA follows: TGCAGCGTTCGACAGCCCCTCAACTATGGCTACACCTTC. Its translation is CSVRQPLNYGYTF. Based on the CDR3 plus reference TRBV29-1 and TRBJ1-2, the full variable domain is SAVISQKPSRDICQRGTSLTIQCQVDSQVTMMFWYRQQPGQSLTLIATANQGSEATYESGFVIDKFPISRPNLTFSTLTVSNMSPEDSSIYLCSVRQPLNYGYTFGSGTRLTVV.

This chain joins TRBV4-1 and TRBJ2-1; D unclear. With 0 bases removed from V and 10 bases from J, the gap between germline ends came to 10 bases. From germline, CDR1 is MGHRA and CDR2 YSYEKL. This CDR3 contains 13 residues. CDR3 DNA: TGCGCCAGCAGCCAAGATACGAGGACGGAGCAGTTCTTC. Encoded protein: CASSQDTRTEQFF.

V is TRBV27 and J is TRBJ2-4, with D possibly TRBD2 on 6 matching bases. The CDR3 runs to 17 residues. From germline, CDR1 is MNHEY and CDR2 SMNVEV (reference sequence). Trimming took 5 bases from V and 7 from J, leaving 24 bases between them. CDR3 sequence (DNA): TGTGCCAGCAGTCCCACCCCGGGACTCGTATTGGGGAACATTCAGTACTTC. Its translation: CASSPTPGLVLGNIQYF.

The V gene is TRBV11-2, the J gene TRBJ2-1; TRBD1 is a possible D gene (5 bases). Germline loops: CDR1 SGHAT, CDR2 FQNNGV. This CDR3 has 16 amino acids. The V and J ends lost 5 bases and 0 bases respectively, with 14 bases between them. CDR3 DNA sequence: TGTGCCAGCAGCCGCCACCAGGGCAGCTCCTACAATGAGCAGTTCTTC. This encodes CASSRHQGSSYNEQFF.

The chain recombines TRBV7-7 with TRBJ2-1, with TRBD1 matching 7 bases. V lost 5 bases and J lost 0; bases outside the gene matches: 4. Germline values: CDR1 SSHAT, CDR2 FNYEAQ (reference sequence). CDR3 length equals 15 residues. In nucleotides, the CDR3 is TGTGCCAGCAGCCAGACAGGGAGCTCCTACAATGAGCAGTTCTTC. Amino acid sequence: CASSQTGSSYNEQFF.

The V call is TRBV19, the J call TRBJ1-4, with a weak D call TRBD1 (6 bases). Deletions cut 4 bases from V and 11 bases from J, with 14 bases between. This CDR3 spans 13 amino acids. Germline V CDR1 and CDR2: LNHDA, SQIVND (reference sequence). CDR3 coding DNA: TGTGCCAGTAGTACAGGGGTCGGGTCGAAACTGTTTTTT. Translation gives CASSTGVGSKLFF.

This clone came up once. The V and J genes are TRBV4-2 and TRBJ2-1; 14 positions agree with TRBD2. V dropped 4 bases and J dropped 9; count of bases not matched to a gene: 11. This CDR3 has 17 amino acids. Germline assignment: CDR1 LGHNA and CDR2 YNFKEQ. Written as DNA, the CDR3 is TGTGCCAGCAGCCTTCCGACGGGACTAGCGGGAGTAGGTGAGCAGTTCTTC. Its translation is CASSLPTGLAGVGEQFF.

The genes are TRBV9 and TRBJ2-1; 8 positions match TRBD2. J was trimmed by 1 base and V by 3 bases; bases with no gene match: 9. CDR1 and CDR2 (germline): SGDLS, YYNGEE. The CDR3 spans 17 residues. CDR3 DNA sequence: TGTGCCAGCAGCGCGACCTCTAGCGGGCCTTCCTACAATGAGCAGTTCTTC. Its protein is CASSATSSGPSYNEQFF.

The chain joins TRBV9 to TRBJ2-7; D gene uncertain. Germline V gives CDR1 SGDLS, CDR2 YYNGEE. The CDR3 is 14 residues long. The V end lost 0 bases, the J end lost 2 bases, and 9 bases lay between the germline ends. This CDR3 is CASSVEGGTYEQYF. CDR3 DNA sequence: TGTGCCAGCAGCGTAGAGGGCGGAACCTACGAGCAGTACTTC.

The V gene is TRBV7-9, the J gene TRBJ2-6; D unclear. Germline V gives CDR1 SEHNR, CDR2 FQNEAQ (reference sequence). CDR3 length: 16 amino acids. Between the trimmed V and J ends, which lost 2 bases and 0 bases, there was a span of 8 bases. This CDR3 reads CASSLPVLSGANVLTF. CDR3 DNA sequence: TGTGCCAGCAGCTTACCCGTCCTCTCTGGGGCCAACGTCCTGACTTTC.

This chain links TRBV27 with TRBJ2-7; perhaps TRBD1 as D (7 bases). Germline values: CDR1 MNHEY, CDR2 SMNVEV (reference sequence). Trimming took off 5 bases at V and 2 bases at J, with 13 bases between the two ends. The CDR3 sequence is 14 residues long. CDR3 sequence: CASSPAGQTYEQYF. CDR3 bases: TGTGCCAGCAGTCCGGCGGGACAGACCTACGAGCAGTACTTC.

This chain joins TRBV2 and TRBJ2-1; the match to TRBD2 covers 14 bases. J gave up 4 bases and V 7 bases, and 9 bases lay outside the gene matches. The CDR3 runs to 17 residues. CDR1 is SNHLY and CDR2 is FYNNEI in the germline V gene. CDR3 loop: CASTGLAGAFPYNEQFF. DNA of the CDR3: TGTGCCAGCACGGGACTAGCGGGAGCTTTCCCATACAATGAGCAGTTCTTC.

The rearrangement joins TRBV7-8 to TRBJ1-1; D is undetermined. CDR1 is SGHVS, CDR2 FQNEAQ, per germline. Trimming shortened V by 1 base and J by 3 bases, and 9 bases separated the two germline ends. The length of the CDR3 is 14 residues. In nucleotides, the CDR3 is TGTGCCAGCAGCTTAGTGAGATCGGACACTGAAGCTTTCTTT. Its protein product is CASSLVRSDTEAFF.

The chain uses TRBV10-2 and TRBJ2-1, with D perhaps matching TRBD1 or TRBD2 (5 bases each). Germline lookup yields CDR1 WSHSY and CDR2 SAAADI. Trimming removed 8 bases from V and 7 bases from J, with 12 bases in between. This CDR3 region has 12 residues. The DNA for the CDR3 is TGCGCCAGCGAGGGGAGAGGTAATGAGCAGTTCTTC. Its translation: CASEGRGNEQFF.

V usage is TRBV6-1 and J usage is TRBJ2-1, with 10 positions matching TRBD2. Germline-derived CDR1 and CDR2 are MNHNS and SASEGT. Trimming at V came to 7 bases and at J to 0 bases, leaving 0 bases not matched to a gene. This CDR3 has 14 amino acids. The CDR3 DNA reads TGTGCCAGCACTAGCGGGAGCTCCTACAATGAGCAGTTCTTC. It specifies CASTSGSSYNEQFF.

This chain joins TRBV9 and TRBJ2-3; 9 bases map to TRBD2. J lost 5 bases, V lost 6 bases, and 10 bases had no gene match. CDR3 size: 15 residues. CDR1 is SGDLS and CDR2 is YYNGEE in the germline V gene. The CDR3, as DNA: TGTGCCAGCACCCGGGGCGGGAGGGCCATAGATACGCAGTATTTT. Translating gives CASTRGGRAIDTQYF.

The genes are TRBV7-2 and TRBJ2-5; 14 positions match TRBD2. The CDR3 runs to 16 residues. V gave up 5 bases and J gave up 4 bases; unmatched junction bases: 6. In germline, CDR1 is SGHTA, CDR2 FQGNSA. The CDR3 sequence: CASSPTSGREGETQYF. CDR3 in DNA: TGTGCCAGCAGCCCGACTAGCGGGAGGGAGGGAGAGACCCAGTACTTC.

This sequence joins TRBV7-8 and TRBJ1-2; a possible D gene is TRBD1 (5 bases). The V gene's germline CDR1 is SGHVS and CDR2 FQNEAQ. V was pared by 5 bases and J by 4 bases, with 17 bases between. This CDR3 is built from 15 residues. CDR3 sequence (DNA): TGTGCCAGCAGCCCTTCGGACACGGGGGTCTATGGCTACACCTTC. Its protein product is CASSPSDTGVYGYTF.

The CDR3 sequence is CASSPRLAIHEQYF. The CDR3 coding sequence is TGTGCCAGCAGTCCGAGACTAGCGATCCACGAGCAGTACTTC. The J gene is TRBJ2-7, the V gene TRBV28; 8 nucleotides align to TRBD2. Germline CDR1 MDHEN, CDR2 SYDVKM. The CDR3 consists of 14 residues. The ends lost 5 bases at V and 5 bases at J; junction bases unmatched: 8.

The V and J genes are TRBV5-6 and TRBJ2-1; 7 positions match TRBD1. With V trimmed by 0 bases and J by 7 bases, 7 bases remained unmatched. Germline V gene data show CDR1 as SGHDT and CDR2 as YYEEEE. The CDR3 has 15 residues. The CDR3 coding sequence is TGTGCCAGCAGCTTGGGAGTAGGGGGCGGGAATGAGCAGTTCTTC. Amino acid sequence: CASSLGVGGGNEQFF.

CDR3 sequence: CASSLLQGAEEQYF. CDR3 nucleotides: TGTGCCAGCAGTTTACTACAGGGGGCGGAGGAGCAGTACTTC. The rearrangement joins TRBV27 to TRBJ2-7; 9 bases align to TRBD1. The CDR3 runs to 14 residues. J gave up 7 bases and V 2 bases, and 6 bases lay outside the gene matches. Per germline, CDR1 MNHEY and CDR2 SMNVEV (reference sequence).

J is TRBJ2-3 and V is TRBV4-1; unclear D gene. This CDR3 region has 15 residues. Trimming took 4 bases from V and 0 from J, leaving 11 bases between them. Germline values: CDR1 MGHRA, CDR2 YSYEKL. The CDR3 DNA reads as TGCGCCAGCAGCCTGGCGCGGACGAGCACAGATACGCAGTATTTT. Translated, it gives CASSLARTSTDTQYF.

The gene calls are TRBV15 and TRBJ2-2; D is perhaps TRBD1 (6 bases). Germline lookup yields CDR1 LNHNV and CDR2 YYDKDF (reference sequence). The CDR3 length is 16 residues. V was trimmed by 0 bases and J by 3 bases, leaving 11 bases between them. The CDR3 loop reads CATSRDPRTDTGELFF. The CDR3 bases are TGTGCCACCAGCAGAGATCCCAGGACAGACACCGGGGAGCTGTTTTTT.

This clone was seen only a few times. The chain is built from TRBV29-1 and TRBJ1-1, with D possibly TRBD1 on 6 matching bases. V dropped 7 bases and J dropped 0 bases, with 12 bases sitting between them. Germline lookup yields CDR1 SQVTM and CDR2 ANQGSEA. The CDR3 contains 13 residues. The CDR3 spells CSADGGLNTEAFF. The CDR3, as DNA: TGCAGCGCTGATGGGGGCTTGAACACTGAAGCTTTCTTT. The whole variable domain, remainder taken from reference TRBV29-1 and TRBJ1-1, is SAVISQKPSRDICQRGTSLTIQCQVDSQVTMMFWYRQQPGQSLTLIATANQGSEATYESGFVIDKFPISRPNLTFSTLTVSNMSPEDSSIYLCSADGGLNTEAFFGQGTRLTVV.

The chain recombines TRBV5-6 with TRBJ1-2; tentative D call: TRBD1 (5 bases). Trimming took 4 bases from V and 3 from J, leaving 19 bases between them. Per the germline V gene, CDR1 is SGHDT and CDR2 is YYEEEE. CDR3 length: 16 residues. This CDR3 is CASSPHNLTDHYGYTF. Here the CDR3 DNA reads TGTGCCAGCAGCCCACATAACTTGACAGATCACTATGGCTACACCTTC. The full variable domain, completed using reference TRBV5-6 and TRBJ1-2, is DAGVTQSPTHLIKTRGQQVTLRCSPKSGHDTVSWYQQALGQGPQFIFQYYEEEERQRGNFPDRFSGHQFPNYSSELNVNALLLGDSALYLCASSPHNLTDHYGYTFGSGTRLTVV.

This CDR3 is CAVSDRVYEQYF. CDR3 coding DNA: TGTGCCGTATCGGACAGGGTCTACGAGCAGTACTTC. This chain connects TRBV28 to TRBJ2-7; TRBD1 aligns across 8 bases. The CDR3 consists of 12 residues. V lost 11 bases to trimming and J lost 3 bases; unmatched junction nucleotides: 6. The V gene's germline CDR1 is MDHEN and CDR2 SYDVKM.

The genes are TRBV28 and TRBJ2-7, with a possible D match to TRBD2 (6 bases). CDR1 is MDHEN and CDR2 is SYDVKM in the germline V gene. The ends were cut back, 2 bases at V and 4 bases at J, with 15 bases in the middle. The CDR3 contains 15 residues. The CDR3 DNA reads as TGTGCCAGCAGTTTAGGGCGGGACGGAGAATACGAGCAGTACTTC. It is translated as CASSLGRDGEYEQYF. Together with reference TRBV28 and TRBJ2-7, the CDR3 gives the full variable domain: DVKVTQSSRYLVKRTGEKVFLECVQDMDHENMFWYRQDPGLGLRLIYFSYDVKMKEKGDIPEGYSVSREKKERFSLILESASTNQTSMYLCASSLGRDGEYEQYFGPGTRLTVT.

This rearrangement joins TRBV28 to TRBJ2-1; 13 positions match TRBD2. The ends lost 3 bases at V and 0 bases at J; junction bases unmatched: 14. This CDR3 comprises 21 residues. Germline V gene data show CDR1 as MDHEN and CDR2 as SYDVKM. The CDR3 DNA follows: TGTGCCAGCAGTTTTATTGTTGGGACTAGCGGGGAAGACTTCTCCTACAATGAGCAGTTCTTC. Translated, it gives CASSFIVGTSGEDFSYNEQFF.